This T cell receptor (beta chain) was sequenced during a study of radiation and T cells in renal cell carcinoma. Across the whole study: Nephrectomy followed 15 Gy stereotactic body radiation by 4 weeks.

Time point specified: blood 2 weeks post-SBRT. Treatment described: 15 Gy SBRT to primary tumor, nephrectomy 4 weeks later. Clear cell pathology was present in this patient's renal cell carcinoma. Assay: immunoSEQ multiplex PCR; the TCRdb copy retains only in-frame clones and omits some. The table shows 100,000 to 150,000 clones, with around 85% occurring only once. The table lists this clone with a few counts. Its antigen remains unidentified. Notes on the study in general: Baseline intratumoral clonotype presence is unknown without pretreatment biopsies. In blood, top tumor clones expanded by 2 weeks, shrinking by 4.

The V end was cut by 3 bases, the J end by 3 bases, with 8 bases between. The germline V gene encodes CDR1 GTSNPN and CDR2 SVGIG (reference sequence). The CDR3 contains 12 residues. The source of this sequence is a man in his fifties with renal cell carcinoma. Sequenced material: blood, taken from a patient whose treatment included radiotherapy and nephrectomy. The genes are TRBV30 and TRBJ1-1; weak D call: TRBD1 (6 bases). The CDR3 protein is CAWRGQYTEAFF. CDR3 DNA: TGTGCCTGGAGGGGACAATACACTGAAGCTTTCTTT.